This T cell receptor beta chain was sequenced during a study of blood T cell repertoires in COVID-19 (dated by TCRdb to 2019 to 2021). For the study in its entirety: Samples covering the acute and convalescent phases of COVID-19 were provided by collaborators in the United States, Italy and Spain. The material from the prospective study consisted of cDNA or gDNA derived from T cells, B-cell-depleted T cells, or PBMCs. Subjects who had been exposed to COVID-19, were actively infected with it, or had recovered from it provided the deeply sampled blood TCRbeta repertoires that made up the dataset. The repertoires were released in a freely available public database meant as a resource for research on the immune response to SARS-CoV-2. The samples were drawn from two sources: the first 160 participants of the ongoing ImmuneRACE study, and fewer than 1,500 subjects contributed by 6 global collaborators. Nearly every sample came with metadata listing a de-identified subject ID, COVID-19 status, age in years and sex. Where HLA class I and class II types were available, the types were taken from metadata supplied by the sample provider, not from assay-based typing. Summary of the overall study and its limitations: The amount of clinical and demographic metadata varied by source and participant and was provided uncurated.

Sequences SGHAT (CDR1) and FQNNGV (CDR2) are obtained from the germline V gene. V loses 0 bases of germline sequence and J loses 3 bases, and the interval between the two ends is 15 bases. The CDR3 runs 17 amino acids, cysteine and phenylalanine included. The kept DNA is CDR3 alone, 51 bases in frame from the first base. In the case of this clone: Its recognized antigen is unknown. Base qualities are not at hand, and no much larger clone is one base apart.

The collaborating institutions used their own protocols to collect whole blood in K2EDTA tubes. Collaborator samples were shipped for TCRbeta analysis as frozen whole blood, isolated PBMCs, or DNA extracted from either sample type. TCRbeta CDR3 regions were amplified from genomic DNA by means of the immunoSEQ Assay, a bias-controlled multiplex PCR. For the original study's pipeline: The number of nucleated cells in each sample was estimated by amplification of reference gene primers within the assay. To quantify the absolute abundance of each unique TCRbeta CDR3 rearrangement, sequence reads were collapsed and filtered. For each sample, productive Simpson clonality was calculated as the square root of Simpson's diversity index over productive rearrangements. As stored in TCRdb, this immuneACCESS dataset retains in-frame rearrangements with V and J assigned. A fraction of the clones does not appear; measured against another copy, unresolved V genes explain less than half of the discrepancy, and the remainder lacks a known reason. D and trimming were read from the DNA, whereas the V and J calls and clone size are those reported in that table. The sample data list roughly 190,000 clones, and more than 75% of these were observed just once. The ten most abundant clones make up 6% of the sample.

The sequence is built from TRBV11-2 and TRBJ2-1, with no reliable assignment of the D segment. The sequenced material came from peripheral blood. This clonotype was sampled from a man aged 35-49 years with active or convalescent COVID-19. The nucleotide sequence reads TGTGCCAGCAGCTTAGATCCGGGTAGTACGCACTACAATGAGCAGTTCTTC. It specifies CASSLDPGSTHYNEQFF.